This T cell receptor (beta chain) was sequenced during a study of cytomegalovirus exposure and HLA in healthy donors. This clone has just a few counts. As yet, its antigen is unknown. Sampled while nominally healthy, donors likely had unrecorded immune exposures. V trimming: 10 bases; J trimming: 5 bases; junction bases outside the gene matches: 12. Germline values: CDR1 MNHEY, CDR2 SVGAGI. This CDR3 is built from 14 residues. Study-wide points: The authors excluded some V segments, including TRBV6-2 and TRBV6-3, as indistinguishable. Follow-up analysis found HLA locus-dependent TCR association rates, highest for DRB1 and lowest for HLA-C. Altogether, some 170 TCR beta chains were recorded as cytomegalovirus-associated.

PCR was performed using 60 Vbeta and 13 Jbeta primers. Assay: immunoSEQ multiplex PCR; the TCRdb copy retains only in-frame clones and omits some. This sample yields about 190,000 clones, of which more than 60% are seen a single time; approximately 2.1% belongs to the top ten. This receptor was obtained from a woman aged 25-40 years in good health and CMV-seropositive. Sequencing used PBMCs. V is TRBV6-5 and J is TRBJ2-7, with 9 bases lining up with TRBD2. The CDR3 region has the DNA TGTGCCAACCCGATTAGCGGGAGAGAGAACGAGCAGTACTTC. It is translated as CANPISGRENEQYF.